These 15 T cell receptor beta chains were all obtained from the same sample, sequenced in a study of shared clonotypes between healthy human individuals. Terminally differentiated effector memory CD45RA+ cells were excluded by CCR7 positive selection of CD45RO-negative cells. Sequencing used immunoSEQ multiplex PCR; TCRdb keeps in-frame clones, though not all of them. The sample holds a few million clones, about 93% seen once. Sequences were obtained from naive CD8+ T cells from PBMCs. The source of these receptors is a man aged 18 to 35 in good health. Some clones in this sample may be carry-over from other donors' samples.

The rearrangement joins TRBV9 to TRBJ2-7; TRBD1 or TRBD2 may be the D gene (6 bases each). CDR3 length equals 17 residues. V lost 5 bases and J lost 6, with 27 bases in between. Germline values: CDR1 SGDLS, CDR2 YYNGEE. For the CDR3, the DNA is TGTGCCAGCAGTCAACACTTTTCGGGGGCCTTAGCCTCCGAGCAGTACTTC. It is translated as CASSQHFSGALASEQYF.

V gene TRBV10-3 combines with J gene TRBJ2-1; TRBD2 agrees at 9 bases. The CDR3 totals 16 residues. The germline gives CDR1 ENHRY, CDR2 SYGVKD. Unmatched junction bases numbered 12, after V lost 3 bases and J lost 9 bases. This chain's CDR3 is CAISDDAGLAVGEQFF. CDR3 coding DNA: TGTGCCATCAGTGATGATGCGGGACTAGCAGTGGGTGAGCAGTTCTTC.

CDR3 region: CASSQDQQEQYF. CDR3 nucleotide sequence: TGTGCCAGCAGCCAAGATCAGCAGGAGCAGTACTTC. The chain employs TRBV7-9 and TRBJ2-7; no reliable D call. Germline CDR1 is SEHNR and CDR2 is FQNEAQ (reference sequence). This CDR3 has 12 amino acids. With 5 bases removed from V and 7 bases from J, the gap between germline ends came to 12 bases.

V is TRBV11-3 and J is TRBJ2-1, with D possibly matching TRBD2 (6 bases). Germline-derived CDR1 and CDR2 are SGHNT and YENEEA. There are 16 residues in the CDR3. Between the trimmed V and J ends, which lost 0 bases and 2 bases, there was a span of 11 bases. The CDR3 DNA reads as TGTGCCAGCAGCTTAGATTCCGGCGGGGCCTACAATGAGCAGTTCTTC. This gives the protein CASSLDSGGAYNEQFF.

About this clone itself: Other nucleotide sequences in the sample specify the same CDR3. The V call is TRBV9, the J call TRBJ1-4; D is undetermined. Germline values: CDR1 SGDLS, CDR2 YYNGEE. The ends were cut back, 0 bases at V and 6 bases at J, with 6 bases in the middle. This CDR3 spans 13 amino acids. The CDR3 spells CASSVGGDEKLFF. In DNA form, the CDR3 reads TGTGCCAGCAGCGTAGGAGGAGATGAAAAACTGTTTTTT.

The chain employs TRBV9 and TRBJ1-5; the D gene is possibly TRBD1 (5 bases). The CDR3 is made up of 15 amino acids. The germline gives CDR1 SGDLS, CDR2 YYNGEE. V was pared by 4 bases and J by 2 bases, with 13 bases between. The CDR3 DNA sequence: TGTGCCAGCAGCCCCACCAGGGATGGCAATCAGCCCCAGCATTTT. Protein: CASSPTRDGNQPQHF.

This clone was seen only a few times. The rearrangement links TRBV9 to TRBJ1-1; D not resolved. The CDR3 sequence is 12 residues long. Trimming took off 4 bases at V and 3 bases at J, with 7 bases between the two ends. In germline, CDR1 is SGDLS, CDR2 YYNGEE. The CDR3 sequence: CASSPLDTEAFF. The CDR3 region has the DNA TGTGCCAGCAGCCCCCTGGACACTGAAGCTTTCTTT.

The CDR3 coding sequence is TGTGCCAGCAGTCCAGCCGGGACCTTGATAGGCTACGAGCAGTACTTC. It yields the protein CASSPAGTLIGYEQYF. The chain joins TRBV28 to TRBJ2-7; either TRBD1 or TRBD2 may fit D (5 bases each). Trimming left V 5 bases short and J 3 bases short, with 20 bases between. The CDR3 is made up of 16 amino acids. Germline CDR1 and CDR2: MDHEN and SYDVKM.

As concerns this clone: The same CDR3 can be traced to other DNA sequences in this sample. The genes are TRBV5-4 and TRBJ1-1, with unresolved D. The V gene's germline CDR1 is SGHNT and CDR2 YYREEE (reference sequence). This CDR3 contains 11 residues. Trimming cost V 0 bases and J 5 bases, with 2 bases left between them. The CDR3 loop is CASSLGTEAFF. In DNA, the CDR3 is TGTGCCAGCAGCTTGGGAACTGAAGCTTTCTTT.

V and J are TRBV27 and TRBJ1-2; maybe TRBD1 (5 bases). The CDR3 is 15 amino acids. V dropped 3 bases and J dropped 4 bases, with 15 bases sitting between them. Germline V gene lookup returns CDR1 MNHEY and CDR2 SMNVEV (reference sequence). The CDR3 DNA follows: TGTGCCAGCAGTTTTGGTTTGGGGGATCGCTATGGCTACACCTTC. It encodes CASSFGLGDRYGYTF.

The J gene is TRBJ2-7, the V gene TRBV27; the D is unclear. V was shortened by 6 bases and J by 7 bases, with 10 bases between the two germline ends. CDR1 and CDR2 from the germline V gene are MNHEY and SMNVEV (reference sequence). CDR3 length: 11 residues. The CDR3 DNA follows: TGTGCCAGCAGCGAAGGGTTGGAGCAGTACTTC. Translating gives CASSEGLEQYF.

The genes are TRBV7-9 and TRBJ1-1; 10 nucleotides align to TRBD1. CDR1 SEHNR and CDR2 FQNEAQ come from the germline V gene (reference sequence). Losses at the gene ends were 4 bases for V and 8 bases for J; bases not matched to a gene: 10. CDR3 length: 15 amino acids. The CDR3 loop is CASSSNHRDRGEAFF. For the CDR3, the DNA is TGTGCCAGCAGCTCTAACCACCGGGACAGGGGAGAAGCTTTCTTT.

V gene TRBV2 combines with J gene TRBJ1-5; the D is unclear. CDR1 is SNHLY, CDR2 FYNNEI, per germline. V was clipped by 4 bases and J by 0 bases, with 13 bases between them. This CDR3 contains 16 residues. The CDR3 sequence is CASSGGPVGSNQPQHF. The CDR3 nucleotides read TGTGCCAGCAGTGGCGGTCCGGTAGGTAGCAATCAGCCCCAGCATTTT.

This chain joins TRBV7-6 and TRBJ2-7; 10 positions agree with TRBD2. Germline V CDR1 and CDR2: SGHVS, FNYEAQ. V dropped 2 bases and J dropped 0; count of bases not matched to a gene: 10. This CDR3 spans 18 amino acids. Here the CDR3 reads CASSLFSSGRGASYEQYF. The CDR3 nucleotides read TGTGCCAGCAGCTTATTTTCTAGCGGGAGAGGGGCCTCCTACGAGCAGTACTTC.

This chain joins TRBV12-5 and TRBJ2-1, with D hard to call. The ends were cut back, 3 bases at V and 10 bases at J, with 7 bases in the middle. The CDR3 is 11 amino acids. Per germline, CDR1 LGHNT and CDR2 FRNRAP. This chain's CDR3 is CASGFFGEQFF. CDR3 in DNA: TGTGCTAGTGGTTTTTTTGGGGAGCAGTTCTTC.